This TCR beta chain was sequenced in a study of post-analysis software for immune sequencing data. Study-level findings and limits: Relative to controls, patients had several TRBV segments at higher frequency, with TRBV5-6, TRBV5-1 and TRBV20-1 among these.

The CDR3 totals 22 residues. CDR1 is SGHRS and CDR2 is YFSETQ in the germline V gene. Unique molecular identifiers were present in the TCR beta cDNA libraries. TCRdb reprocessed the PCR reads via MiXCR and lists one record per CDR3 protein. The repertoire consists of almost 700,000 distinct CDR3 sequences, with roughly three fifths occurring once and the leading ten covering 11%. This clonotype was detected only once. Its antigen remains unidentified. V usage is TRBV5-1 and J usage is TRBJ2-7; a possible D gene is TRBD2 (6 bases). The J call may be faulty, since TRBJ2-5 better matches the DNA end. The material sequenced was blood. The clonotype was recovered from a girl aged 2-10 years with multiple sclerosis. The CDR3: CASSPSPVDSGGILTAGETQYF. DNA of the CDR3: TGCGCCAGCAGCCCATCTCCGGTTGATTCTGGCGGGATTCTGACCGCCGGGGAGACCCAGTACTTC.